This T cell receptor beta chain was found in a study of T cells in Graves' hyperthyroidism and ophthalmopathy. Study-level points and caveats: Clonotypes that were expanded in thyroid above 0.001 mostly appeared in blood too.

About this clonotype: Its antigen is unknown. A much bigger clone sits one base away, suggesting this may be a read error.

Graves' hyperthyroidism showing no ophthalmopathy progression within 18 months was considered stable. Any patient presenting with uncontrolled infection, other autoimmune disease, pregnancy or lactation was left out. In making diagnoses, clinical symptoms, serum thyroxine and TRAb, thyroid ultrasound and orbital computed tomography were all used. The source material, RNA transcripts, was used to amplify TCR beta CDR3 regions. HTBI primers were the set used in a first-round RT-PCR of the TCR CDR3. Using its own MiXCR run on the multiplex PCR reads, TCRdb lists one record per CDR3 protein. This table has just over 550,000 distinct CDR3 sequences, 46% appearing once. With 5 bases removed from V and 7 bases from J, the gap between germline ends came to 14 bases. The CDR3 extends over 13 amino acids. CDR1 and CDR2 (germline): SGHTA, FQGNSA.

The sequenced sample consisted of peripheral blood or thyroid tissue (not recorded which). The chain employs TRBV7-2 and TRBJ1-2, with a weak D call TRBD1 (5 bases). This receptor was taken from a woman between 18 and 29 years old with Graves' hyperthyroidism. CDR3: CASSQDRRPGYTF. CDR3 nucleotides: TGTGCCAGCAGCCAAGACAGACGGCCTGGCTACACCTTC.